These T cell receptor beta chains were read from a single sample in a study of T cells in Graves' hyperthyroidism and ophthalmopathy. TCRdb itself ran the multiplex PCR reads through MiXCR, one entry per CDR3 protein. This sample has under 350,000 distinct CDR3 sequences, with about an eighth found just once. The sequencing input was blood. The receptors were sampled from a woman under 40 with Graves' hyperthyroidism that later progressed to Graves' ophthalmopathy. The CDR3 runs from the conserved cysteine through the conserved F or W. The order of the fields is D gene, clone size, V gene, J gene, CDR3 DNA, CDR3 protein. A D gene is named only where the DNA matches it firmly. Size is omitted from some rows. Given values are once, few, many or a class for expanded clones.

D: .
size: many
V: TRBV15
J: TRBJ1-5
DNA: TGTGCCACCAGCAAACGGGGAATCCCTCAGCCCCAGCATTTT
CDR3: CATSKRGIPQPQHF

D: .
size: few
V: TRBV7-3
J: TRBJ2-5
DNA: TGTGCCAGCAGTCCAACCACCGGTGGAGGGGAGACCCAGTACTTC
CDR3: CASSPTTGGGETQYF

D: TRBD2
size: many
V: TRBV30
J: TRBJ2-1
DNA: TGTGCCTGGAGTCTTAGCGGGCTCGCCTACAATGAGCAGTTCTTC
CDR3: CAWSLSGLAYNEQFF

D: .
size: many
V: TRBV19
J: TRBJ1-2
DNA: TGTGCCAGTAGTGAACAGGGAATCTTGAGAGGCTACACCTTC
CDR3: CASSEQGILRGYTF

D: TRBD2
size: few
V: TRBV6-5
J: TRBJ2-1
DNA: TGTGCCAGCAGTTACTACCAAGCGGGAGGGCCATACAATGAGCAGTTCTTC
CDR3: CASSYYQAGGPYNEQFF

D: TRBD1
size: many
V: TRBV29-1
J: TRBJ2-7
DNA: TGCAGCGTAAGGGGACAGGGGATCTCCTACGAGCAGTACTTC
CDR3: CSVRGQGISYEQYF

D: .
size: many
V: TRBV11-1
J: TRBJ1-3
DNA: TGTGCCAGCAGCTCAGGGACTGGAAACACCATATATTTT
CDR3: CASSSGTGNTIYF

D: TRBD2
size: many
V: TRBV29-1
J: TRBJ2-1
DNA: TGCAGCGTTCGGCCCGGGACTAGCGGGAGCTATGAGCAGTTCTTC
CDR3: CSVRPGTSGSYEQFF

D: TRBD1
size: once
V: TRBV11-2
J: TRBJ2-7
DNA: TGTGCCAGCAGCCCAGACATAGGGACAGGGACCTACGAGCAGTACTTC
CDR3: CASSPDIGTGTYEQYF

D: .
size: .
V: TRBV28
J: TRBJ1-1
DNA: TGTGCCGGAAATGGGGGTCCCTACATGAACACTGAAGCTTTCTTT
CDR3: CAGNGGPYMNTEAFF

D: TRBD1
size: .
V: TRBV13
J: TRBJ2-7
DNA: TGTGCCAGCAGCGACGGACAGGGCCGGAGCTCCTACGAGCAGTACTTC
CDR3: CASSDGQGRSSYEQYF

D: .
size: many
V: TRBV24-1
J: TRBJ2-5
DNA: TGTGCCACCAGTGGGTCCGGTTCCACAGGGCTCGGTGAGACCCAGTACTTC
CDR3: CATSGSGSTGLGETQYF

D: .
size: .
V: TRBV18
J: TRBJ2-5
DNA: TGTGCCAGCTCACAGAACTACGGGACTGGACAAGAGACCCAGTACTTC
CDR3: CASSQNYGTGQETQYF

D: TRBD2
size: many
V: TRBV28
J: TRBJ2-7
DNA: TGTGCCAGTGCGGACAGGATGAGGGGTCTAGCGGGAGGGGCTACCTACGAGCAGTACTTC
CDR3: CASADRMRGLAGGATYEQYF

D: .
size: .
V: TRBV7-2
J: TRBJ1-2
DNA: TGTGCCAGCAGCTTACAACAGGATTTTAACTATGGCTACACCTTC
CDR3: CASSLQQDFNYGYTF

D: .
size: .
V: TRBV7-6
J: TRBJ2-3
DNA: TGTGCCAGCAGTTCCCATTGGGGCGGGAGCACAGATACGCAGTATTTT
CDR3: CASSSHWGGSTDTQYF

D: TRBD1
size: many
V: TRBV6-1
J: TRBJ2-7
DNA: TGTGCCAGCAGTCAACAGGGGGTCCTCCTGTACGAGCAGTACTTC
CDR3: CASSQQGVLLYEQYF

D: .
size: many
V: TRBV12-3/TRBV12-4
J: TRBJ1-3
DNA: TGTGCCAGGCCGGACGACTCTGGAAACACCATATATTTT
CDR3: CARPDDSGNTIYF

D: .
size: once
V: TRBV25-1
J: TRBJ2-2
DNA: TGTGCCAGCAGTGAACGAGGTCCGGGGGAGCTGTTTTTT
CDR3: CASSERGPGELFF

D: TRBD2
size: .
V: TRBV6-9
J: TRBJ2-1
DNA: TGTGCCAGCAGTTACACTAGCGTGATACCCTACAATGAGCAGTTCTTC
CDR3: CASSYTSVIPYNEQFF

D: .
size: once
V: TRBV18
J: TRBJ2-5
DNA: TGTGCCAGCTCACCCACATGGGGATCCTCCAAACAAGAGACCCAGTACTTC
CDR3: CASSPTWGSSKQETQYF

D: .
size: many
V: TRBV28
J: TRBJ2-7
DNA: TGTGCCAGCAGTTTCACATTCTACGAGCAGTACTTC
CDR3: CASSFTFYEQYF

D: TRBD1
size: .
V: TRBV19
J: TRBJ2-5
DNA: TGTGCCAGTAGTAAGGACAGGGTCGAGACCCAGTACTTC
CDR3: CASSKDRVETQYF

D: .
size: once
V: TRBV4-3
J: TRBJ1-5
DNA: TGCGCCAGCAGCCAAGAGGGGCATAATCAGCCCCAGCATTTT
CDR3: CASSQEGHNQPQHF

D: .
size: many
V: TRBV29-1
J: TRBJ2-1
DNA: TGCAGCGTTGAAGATCACGGCAATGAGCAGTTCTTC
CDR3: CSVEDHGNEQFF

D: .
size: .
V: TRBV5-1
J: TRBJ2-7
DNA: TGCGCCAGCAGCTTGGAACTAGTTAACGCCTACGAGCAGTACTTC
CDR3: CASSLELVNAYEQYF

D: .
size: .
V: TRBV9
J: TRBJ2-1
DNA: TGTGCCAGCAGCAACTCTATACAGACCCCATCCTACAATGAGCAGTTCTTC
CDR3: CASSNSIQTPSYNEQFF

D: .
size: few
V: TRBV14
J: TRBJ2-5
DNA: TGTGCCAGCAGCCACCAACCCGGGGAGACCCAGTACTTC
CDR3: CASSHQPGETQYF